The present TCR beta chain was sequenced within a study of blood T cell repertoires in COVID-19. Across the whole study: Whether acute or convalescent, the COVID-19 samples came from the United States, Italy and Spain. T cells, B-cell-depleted T cells, or PBMCs provided the cDNA or gDNA that served as material.

Looked up from germline, CDR1 is SGHVS and CDR2 is FQNEAQ. There are 14 residues in the CDR3. The V end lost 1 base, the J end lost 2 bases, and 8 bases lay between the germline ends. Under the authors' procedure: How many nucleated cells were present was estimated from reference gene primer amplification. TCRdb's copy holds only in-frame clones and misses some; the assay was immunoSEQ multiplex PCR. V and J calls and clone size come straight from that table; D and trimming were deduced from the DNA. The table includes fewer than 95,000 clones, approximately 86% detected once. This receptor was obtained from a male donor with acute or convalescent COVID-19. The specimen was peripheral blood. The genes are TRBV7-8 and TRBJ1-2, with no clear D. CDR3 bases: TGTGCCAGCAGCTTAGGACACCAGAACTATGGCTACACCTTC. It specifies CASSLGHQNYGYTF.